This TCR beta chain was recorded in a study of beta chain features in type 1 diabetes. The authors sorted CD4+ naive, central memory, regulatory and stem cell-like memory cells via CD45RO/CCR7/CD25/CD127/CD95/CD27. Sequencing targeted expressed TCRB transcripts, as all isolated RNA had been reverse transcribed. The table came from immunoSEQ multiplex PCR; TCRdb's copy has only in-frame clones and leaves some out. This sample has 150,000 to 200,000 clones, with roughly 60% found just once. Overall study findings and caveats: Whether HLA type influences TCRB rearrangement remained unresolved here. Researchers report that Type 1 diabetes patients had moderately but significantly shorter TCRB CDR3s across all four CD4+ subsets. Highly expressing activated T cells could be over-counted with a cDNA template.

Of note for this clone: What it binds is not known.

This clonotype was obtained from a young man with type 1 diabetes. Sample: naive CD4+ T cells from blood.

The CDR3 DNA sequence: TGCAGCGCCGCGGGACTAGCGGGGGGCCGGGTCCCAGATACGCAGTATTTT. Protein sequence: CSAAGLAGGRVPDTQYF. V and J are TRBV29-1 and TRBJ2-3; 15 bases map to TRBD2. Germline assignment: CDR1 SQVTM and CDR2 ANQGSEA. V shed 7 bases and J 4 bases; nucleotides not matched to a gene: 12. This CDR3 region has 17 residues.